These T cell receptor beta chains were read from a single sample in a study of CD8+CD57+ T cells in acquired aplastic anemia. A single record per CDR3 protein comes from TCRdb applying MiXCR to the reads. The data contain about 190,000 distinct CDR3 sequences, 50% to 55% of them singletons. Source material: sorted CD4+, CD8+, or CD8+CD57+ T cells (not recorded which) from PBMCs. The source of these receptors is a human donor in good health, serving as a control. The CDR3 runs from the conserved cysteine through the conserved F or W. The D gene is left open where the match is weak. Size values are once, few and many counts, or a class for expanded clones, and some rows have none.

v_gene	j_gene	d_gene	abundance	CDR3aa	CDR3nt
TRBV7-3	TRBJ2-7	TRBD2	-	CASSLTGLGNEQYF	TGTGCCAGCAGCTTAACGGGACTAGGCAACGAGCAGTACTTC
TRBV19	TRBJ1-2	TRBD1	many	CASSIEHRGRLPSNYGYTF	TGTGCCAGTAGTATAGAACACAGGGGGCGGCTTCCCTCTAACTATGGCTACACCTTC
TRBV14	TRBJ2-1	-	many	CASSSLTGDHYNEQFF	TGTGCCAGCAGCTCCCTGACAGGAGACCACTACAATGAGCAGTTCTTC
TRBV7-2	TRBJ1-1	TRBD1	many	CASSPRGTGPTEAFF	TGTGCCAGCAGCCCCCGGGGGACAGGGCCCACTGAAGCTTTCTTT
TRBV24-1	TRBJ2-3	-	few	CATQPQDGYTQYF	TGTGCCACCCAACCCCAGGACGGGTATACGCAGTATTTT
TRBV25-1	TRBJ2-6	-	once	CASSPPAGANVLTF	TGTGCCAGCAGCCCCCCCGCTGGGGCCAACGTCCTGACTTTC
TRBV20-1	TRBJ2-1	-	-	CSASETIRGEQFF	TGCAGTGCTAGCGAGACCATCCGAGGGGAGCAGTTCTTC
TRBV12-3/TRBV12-4	TRBJ1-1	-	-	CASSGTLTEAFF	TGTGCCAGCAGTGGAACATTAACTGAAGCTTTCTTT
TRBV28	TRBJ2-1	TRBD2	few	CASSPLAGPYNEQFF	TGTGCCAGCAGTCCCCTAGCGGGGCCTTACAATGAGCAGTTCTTC
TRBV6-5	TRBJ2-3	TRBD2	-	CASSRASGGTDTQYF	TGTGCCAGCAGCCGGGCTAGCGGGGGCACAGATACGCAGTATTTT
TRBV7-2	TRBJ1-2	-	-	CASSFWQNYGYTF	TGTGCCAGCAGCTTTTGGCAGAACTATGGCTACACCTTC
TRBV6-5	TRBJ1-5	-	-	CASSEAKRGSPNF	TGTGCCAGCAGTGAAGCCAAGCGGGGGAGCCCGAATTTT
TRBV20-1	TRBJ1-3	-	many	CSARRGEAWGGNTIYF	TGCAGTGCTAGGAGAGGAGAAGCTTGGGGTGGAAACACCATATATTTT
TRBV24-1	TRBJ1-1	-	many	CATSATTNTEAFF	TGTGCCACCAGCGCGACAACAAACACTGAAGCTTTCTTT
TRBV20-1	TRBJ2-2	-	many	CSASGTGELFF	TGCAGTGCTAGTGGCACCGGGGAGCTGTTTTTT
TRBV7-3	TRBJ2-6	-	-	CASSIGPEVLTF	TGTGCCAGCAGTATTGGCCCTGAAGTCCTGACTTTC
TRBV9	TRBJ2-6	TRBD2	once	CASSTSGGANVLTF	TGTGCCAGCAGCACTAGCGGGGGGGCCAACGTCCTGACTTTC
TRBV20-1	TRBJ1-2	-	once	CSARQGPSYGYTF	TGCAGTGCTAGGCAGGGGCCCTCCTATGGCTACACCTTC
TRBV20-1	TRBJ2-3	TRBD1	-	CSARGEGTGHPDTQYF	TGCAGTGCTAGAGGAGAGGGGACAGGGCACCCAGATACGCAGTATTTT
TRBV2	TRBJ2-1	-	once	CATLATGRFF	TGTGCCACCCTCGCGACGGGGCGGTTCTTC
TRBV4-3	TRBJ1-1	-	few	CASSQDNPPGIGAFF	TGCGCCAGCAGCCAAGATAATCCCCCAGGGATTGGAGCTTTCTTT
TRBV18	TRBJ2-7	TRBD1	few	CASSPRDRGHEQYF	TGTGCCAGCTCACCTCGGGACAGGGGACACGAGCAGTACTTC
TRBV15	TRBJ2-5	-	-	CATSRDSGEVETQYF	TGTGCCACCAGCAGAGATTCAGGGGAAGTAGAGACCCAGTACTTC
TRBV19	TRBJ1-2	-	-	CASSLPGVAGYTF	TGTGCCAGTAGCCTCCCAGGGGTGGCTGGCTACACCTTC
TRBV7-9	TRBJ2-5	TRBD1	once	CASSLAGGDETQYF	TGTGCCAGCAGCTTAGCAGGGGGCGATGAGACCCAGTACTTC
TRBV30	TRBJ2-7	TRBD1	-	CAWLRDRGTYEQYF	TGTGCCTGGTTGCGGGACAGGGGGACCTACGAGCAGTACTTC
TRBV19	TRBJ1-1	-	-	CASSVTAEAFF	TGTGCCAGTAGTGTGACAGCCGAAGCTTTCTTT
TRBV19	TRBJ1-2	-	-	CASSIRTKWNYGYTF	TGTGCCAGTAGTATCCGGACCAAATGGAACTATGGCTACACCTTC
TRBV7-2	TRBJ2-5	TRBD1	many	CASSTRTGKETQYF	TGTGCCAGCAGCACTCGGACAGGGAAAGAGACCCAGTACTTC
TRBV10-2	TRBJ2-7	-	-	CASITESYEQYF	TGCGCCAGCATTACAGAATCCTACGAGCAGTACTTC
TRBV2	TRBJ1-4	TRBD1	-	CASSETGGANEKLFF	TGTGCCAGCAGTGAAACAGGGGGAGCTAATGAAAAACTGTTTTTT
TRBV6-4	TRBJ2-1	TRBD2	-	CASSVTSTRGDEQFF	TGTGCCAGCAGCGTGACTAGCACGAGAGGCGATGAGCAGTTCTTC
TRBV20-1	TRBJ1-6	-	many	CSANSDGDSPLHF	TGCAGTGCAAACTCAGATGGGGATTCACCCCTCCACTTT
TRBV20-1	TRBJ2-7	TRBD2	few	CSARWSPSSGGIDEQYF	TGCAGTGCTAGATGGAGCCCCTCTAGCGGGGGTATCGACGAGCAGTACTTC
TRBV19	TRBJ1-6	TRBD1	many	CASSLMTGSYSPLHF	TGTGCCAGTAGCTTAATGACAGGGAGCTATTCACCCCTCCACTTT
TRBV7-2	TRBJ1-4	-	many	CASSWRPNEKLFF	TGTGCCAGCAGCTGGCGTCCCAATGAAAAACTGTTTTTT
TRBV5-5	TRBJ1-5	-	-	CASSFEPYSNQPQHF	TGTGCCAGCAGCTTCGAGCCATATAGCAATCAGCCCCAGCATTTT
TRBV28	TRBJ1-4	-	many	CASSPFGQSEKLFF	TGTGCCAGCAGCCCTTTCGGACAGAGTGAAAAACTGTTTTTT
TRBV24-1	TRBJ2-1	-	-	CATSAGRAAKYNEQFF	TGTGCCACCAGTGCCGGCAGGGCCGCCAAATACAATGAGCAGTTCTTC
TRBV4-2	TRBJ1-2	-	-	CASSQESGGYGYGYTF	TGTGCCAGCAGCCAAGAGTCGGGCGGGTATGGCTATGGCTACACCTTC
TRBV19	TRBJ1-2	-	once	CASSPLGTWARYGYTF	TGTGCCAGTAGTCCCCTCGGGACATGGGCCCGATATGGCTACACCTTC
TRBV15	TRBJ2-5	-	-	CATSDGQSSYNEQYF	TGTGCCACCAGCGACGGACAGAGCTCCTACAATGAGCAGTACTTC
TRBV5-6	TRBJ1-2	-	-	CASSSEAYGYTF	TGTGCCAGCAGCTCTGAAGCCTATGGCTACACCTTC
TRBV19	TRBJ2-3	-	many	CASRIDRLTDTQYF	TGTGCCAGTAGGATCGACAGACTCACAGATACGCAGTATTTT
TRBV2	TRBJ1-4	-	many	CASSTQGSNEKLFF	TGTGCCAGCAGTACTCAGGGGAGTAATGAAAAACTGTTTTTT
TRBV30	TRBJ1-2	TRBD1	few	CAWIRQGARDGYTF	TGTGCCTGGATTAGACAGGGGGCGCGGGATGGCTACACCTTC
TRBV2	TRBJ1-2	-	-	CASSDWGATNYGYTF	TGTGCCAGCAGTGACTGGGGCGCCACTAACTATGGCTACACCTTC
TRBV4-3	TRBJ2-7	TRBD1	-	CASSQDMAGQGISYEQYF	TGCGCCAGCAGCCAAGATATGGCGGGACAGGGAATCTCCTACGAGCAGTACTTC
TRBV7-2	TRBJ2-1	-	many	CASSLMAGGYNEQFF	TGTGCCAGCAGCTTAATGGCAGGGGGGTACAATGAGCAGTTCTTC
TRBV7-9	TRBJ1-2	-	-	CASSPAGSPRGYTF	TGTGCCAGCAGTCCCGCCGGGTCTCCGAGAGGCTACACCTTC